Sequencing of this T cell receptor (beta chain) was carried out in a study of blood T cell repertoires in COVID-19 (dated by TCRdb to the early 2020s). For the study in its entirety: Samples from collaborators originated in the United States, Italy and Spain and spanned both the acute and convalescent phases of COVID-19. The repertoires were made available in a free public database intended to serve as a resource for research on the immune response to SARS-CoV-2. Sample metadata almost always included a de-identified subject ID, COVID-19 status, age in years and sex. Samples came from the ongoing ImmuneRACE study (first 160 participants) plus 1,254 subjects from 6 global collaborators. Deeply sampled blood TCRbeta repertoires from subjects exposed to, actively infected with, or recovered from COVID-19 were included in the dataset. The prospective study material was composed of cDNA or gDNA derived from T cells, B-cell-depleted T cells, or PBMCs. HLA class I and class II types, where available, came from metadata supplied by the sample provider rather than from assay-based typing.

Measured from the cysteine to the phenylalanine, the CDR3 is 16 residues long. This entry keeps only the CDR3 DNA: 48 bases, framed from base 1. Whole blood was collected in K2EDTA tubes by collaborating institutions according to the institutions' own protocols. For TCRbeta analysis, collaborator samples were shipped as frozen whole blood, as isolated PBMCs, or as DNA extracted from either sample type. For this clone: Its binding antigen is unknown. One base away there is no much larger clone; base qualities are not given.

TCRbeta CDR3 regions were amplified from genomic DNA by means of the immunoSEQ Assay, a bias-controlled multiplex PCR. From the authors' description of their analysis: The number of nucleated cells in each sample was estimated by amplification of reference gene primers within the assay. Sequence reads were collapsed and filtered to measure the absolute abundance of every unique TCRbeta CDR3 rearrangement. For each sample, productive Simpson clonality was calculated by taking the square root of Simpson's diversity index across productive rearrangements. What TCRdb holds here is the immuneACCESS table cut down to in-frame rearrangements. Part of the clones is not present; checked against another copy, under half of the missing clones reflect an unresolved V gene, and the others are unexplained. Clone size and V and J calls were adopted from that table, with D and trimming inferred from the DNA. The sample includes about 63,000 clones, with 74% observed a single time. The ten largest clones take up 28% of the sample.

Summary of the overall study and its limitations: The amount of clinical and demographic metadata varied by source and participant and was provided uncurated.

The source of this sequence is a woman of 80 years or more with acute or convalescent COVID-19. The sequencing sample was made of peripheral blood. This receptor chain uses TRBV21-1 and TRBJ2-5; the DNA was not used to check the table's D call, TRBD2. TRBV21-1 is described as a pseudogene. CDR3 sequence: CASSHPGTSTQETQYF. The nucleotide sequence reads TGTGCCAGCAGCCATCCCGGGACTTCTACACAAGAGACCCAGTACTTC.